This T cell receptor (beta chain) is drawn from a study of molecular identifiers for immune sequencing clone quantification. Study outcomes and limitations: Effector cells had over 99% of their molecules in clones above 20 RNA copies, while naive cells had under 1%.

TCRdb analysed the PCR reads with MiXCR anew, one entry per CDR3 protein. In the table there are under 600,000 distinct CDR3 sequences, over 20% of which are singletons. The CDR3 has 13 amino acids. Germline CDR1 and CDR2: SNHLY and FYNNEI. Between the trimmed V and J ends, which lost 4 bases and 6 bases, there was a span of 9 bases. This clonotype was found many times. No antigen is known for it. The sequenced sample consisted of naive CD8+ T cells from blood, with Jurkat cell RNA spiked in. Noted subset: FACS-sorted CD8+CD4-CCR7+CD45RA+ naive T cells. This sequence joins TRBV2 and TRBJ2-2, with D unresolved. This receptor was identified in a human donor in good health. Some libraries in this study had Jurkat cell RNA spiked in. The CDR3 spells CASSVPGSGELFF. Here the CDR3 DNA reads TGTGCCAGCAGTGTTCCGGGCTCCGGGGAGCTGTTTTTT. Full variable domain (outside the CDR3, taken from reference TRBV2 and TRBJ2-2): EPEVTQTPSHQVTQMGQEVILRCVPISNHLYFYWYRQILGQKVEFLVSFYNNEISEKSEIFDDQFSVERPDGSNFTLKIRSTKLEDSAMYFCASSVPGSGELFFGEGSRLTVL.